This TCR beta chain was identified in a study of blood T cell repertoires in COVID-19. Looking at the study overall: The United States, Italy and Spain provided the acute and convalescent COVID-19 samples. PBMCs, B-cell-depleted T cells, or T cells were the source of the cDNA or gDNA that made up the material.

Those enrolled in Seattle joined during active infection and were followed longitudinally afterward. In the study's own analysis: Nucleated cell counts were estimated from reference gene primer amplification. The protocol was immunoSEQ multiplex PCR, while the TCRdb copy is restricted to in-frame clones and leaves out a portion. Clone size and the V and J calls come from that table; the DNA yielded D and trimming. The top ten hold about 6.9% of the sample, which has hundreds of thousands of clones, around 86% seen once. Germline CDR1 is KGHSH and CDR2 is LQKENI. This CDR3 contains 18 residues. The V gene end was trimmed by 6 bases and the J gene end by 0 bases; junction bases not matched to a gene: 14.

The source is a woman aged 45 to 65 with COVID-19, enrolled during active disease. V is TRBV18 and J is TRBJ1-3; TRBD1 agrees at 7 bases. Sequences were obtained from peripheral blood. The CDR3 sequence: CASSRKPGQATSGNTIYF. The DNA for the CDR3 is TGTGCCAGCTCCCGCAAGCCTGGACAGGCGACCTCTGGAAACACCATATATTTT.